These 14 T cell receptor beta chains were all obtained from the same sample, sequenced in a study of regulatory T cells in long-lasting Graves disease. Building of the TCR beta libraries involved iRepertoire HTBI primers and Arm-PCR of CDR3 regions. TCRdb used MiXCR to reprocess the multiplex PCR reads, holding one entry per CDR3 protein. Of around 330,000 distinct CDR3 sequences detected, under 20% appear once; the ten largest clones hold about 38%. Time point meaning: newly diagnosed GD, antithyroid drugs for less than 3 months. TCR sequences were obtained from RNA taken from PBMCs. The input for sequencing was peripheral blood mononuclear cells (PBMCs), taken at new diagnosis, from a patient treated with antithyroid drugs. The receptors originated from a female donor with Graves disease.

CDR3 region: CASSSGLNTEAFF. CDR3 nucleotide sequence: TGCGCCAGCAGCTCTGGGCTAAACACTGAAGCTTTCTTT. The rearrangement joins TRBV5-1 to TRBJ1-1, with no clear D. V was clipped by 3 bases and J by 2 bases, with 8 bases between them. The CDR3 extends over 13 amino acids. Germline lookup yields CDR1 SGHRS and CDR2 YFSETQ.

This clonotype was found a few times. This chain joins TRBV11-2 and TRBJ2-4; D is unresolved. V lost 4 bases, J lost 7 bases, and 11 bases lay in between. From germline, CDR1 is SGHAT and CDR2 FQNNGV. The CDR3 length is 13 residues. CDR3 in amino acids: CASSWSADNIQYF. The CDR3 DNA reads as TGTGCCAGCAGCTGGTCGGCGGACAACATTCAGTACTTC. Drawing the rest from reference TRBV11-2 and TRBJ2-4, the complete variable domain is EAGVAQSPRYKIIEKRQSVAFWCNPISGHATLYWYQQILGQGPKLLIQFQNNGVVDDSQLPKDRFSAERLKGVDSTLKIQPAKLEDSAVYLCASSWSADNIQYFGAGTRLSVL.

Many counts were recorded for this clonotype. V usage is TRBV5-1 and J usage is TRBJ2-5; D might be TRBD2 (5 bases). The CDR3 extends over 14 amino acids. V was clipped by 3 bases and J by 4 bases, with 13 bases between them. The germline V gene has CDR1 SGHRS and CDR2 YFSETQ. This CDR3 reads CASSSARRGETQYF. As DNA, the CDR3 is TGCGCCAGCAGCTCGGCCAGACGGGGAGAGACCCAGTACTTC.

This clonotype appeared many times. The chain uses TRBV6-1 and TRBJ1-5; D gene uncertain. Germline CDR1 reads MNHNS; CDR2 reads SASEGT. The CDR3 is made up of 13 amino acids. The V gene lost 8 bases and the J gene lost 0 bases, with 8 bases spanning the gap. The CDR3 coding sequence is TGTGCCAGCGGTGGGAATAGCAATCAGCCCCAGCATTTT. It encodes CASGGNSNQPQHF.

The chain is built from TRBV19 and TRBJ2-7; no clear D. The CDR3 has 14 amino acids. Deletions cut 3 bases from V and 0 bases from J, with 9 bases between. The V gene's germline CDR1 is LNHDA and CDR2 SQIVND (reference sequence). DNA of the CDR3: TGTGCCAGTAGTATCCAGGCAGCCTCCTACGAGCAGTACTTC. As protein: CASSIQAASYEQYF.

V usage is TRBV28 and J usage is TRBJ1-2, with 10 nucleotides matching TRBD1. Germline loops: CDR1 MDHEN, CDR2 SYDVKM. The trim removed 6 bases at V and 6 bases at J, leaving 10 bases unmatched. This CDR3 spans 15 amino acids. CDR3 bases: TGTGCCAGCAGCCCGAGGGGGACAGGGGTGGATGGCTACACCTTC. Its protein product is CASSPRGTGVDGYTF.

This clonotype was detected ten times or more. The chain links TRBV6-2 or TRBV6-3 to TRBJ2-1; D is uncertain. V lost 2 bases and J lost 1, with 6 bases in between. Germline CDR1 MNHEY, CDR2 SVGEGT. The CDR3 sequence is 14 residues long. The CDR3: CASSYGGSYNEQFF. In DNA form, the CDR3 reads TGTGCCAGCAGTTACGGCGGATCCTACAATGAGCAGTTCTTC.

This clonotype was seen only a few times. V is TRBV5-5 and J is TRBJ2-7; tentatively, D is TRBD2 (5 bases). This CDR3 has 15 residues. Germline CDR1 is SGHKS and CDR2 is YYEKEE (reference sequence). Trimming pared 2 bases from V and 6 bases from J, leaving 18 bases between. For the CDR3, the DNA is TGTGCCAGCAGCTTCGGATCCTCCGGGGTTTCCGAGCAGTACTTC. Residues: CASSFGSSGVSEQYF. Full variable domain (outside the CDR3, taken from reference TRBV5-5 and TRBJ2-7): DAGVTQSPTHLIKTRGQQVTLRCSPISGHKSVSWYQQVLGQGPQFIFQYYEKEERGRGNFPDRFSARQFPNYSSELNVNALLLGDSALYLCASSFGSSGVSEQYFGPGTRLTVT.

This clonotype showed up many times. This chain uses TRBV29-1 with TRBJ2-4; the match to TRBD2 covers 7 bases. The CDR3 extends over 12 amino acids. V trimming: 6 bases; J trimming: 9 bases; junction bases outside the gene matches: 8. Germline V gives CDR1 SQVTM, CDR2 ANQGSEA. CDR3 in DNA: TGCAGCGTGGGACTACAGATGGGCATTCAGTACTTC. Translating it yields CSVGLQMGIQYF.

V gene TRBV30 combines with J gene TRBJ2-1, with 7 bases aligning to TRBD2. CDR3 length equals 13 residues. With V trimmed by 0 bases and J by 9 bases, 5 bases remained unmatched. The germline V gene encodes CDR1 GTSNPN and CDR2 SVGIG (reference sequence). The CDR3 spells CAWSVGLLGEQFF. The CDR3 bases are TGTGCCTGGAGTGTGGGACTACTAGGTGAGCAGTTCTTC.

In this sample, this clonotype turned up many times. Mismatch with germline at one junction end may stem from a read error. The chain couples TRBV27 to TRBJ2-1; 7 bases align to TRBD2. The CDR3 runs to 14 residues. CDR1 and CDR2 (germline): MNHEY, SMNVEV (reference sequence). The CDR3 nucleotides are TGTGCCAGCAGTATATCTAGCGGAAACAATGAGCAGTTCTTC. Protein sequence: CASSISSGNNEQFF.

This clonotype has ten or more counts. The chain uses TRBV28 and TRBJ2-2, with D perhaps matching TRBD2 (5 bases). The CDR3 length is 14 residues. V dropped 3 bases and J dropped 6 bases, with 11 bases sitting between them. Germline loops: CDR1 MDHEN, CDR2 SYDVKM. The chain's CDR3 is CASSFLGAAGELFF. CDR3 nucleotide sequence: TGTGCCAGCAGTTTCCTGGGAGCGGCCGGGGAGCTGTTTTTT.

In regard to this clonotype: A much larger clonotype is one base distant, so this may be a read error. This CDR3 is missing its conserved last phenylalanine or tryptophan, likely due to a read error. The chain recombines TRBV27 with TRBJ1-2; D unclear. CDR1 is MNHEY, CDR2 SMNVEV, per germline (reference sequence). V was clipped by 2 bases and J by 8 bases, with 12 bases between them. There are 13 residues in the CDR3. CDR3 region: CASSLRVSLGYTL. The DNA of the CDR3 is TGTGCCAGCAGTTTACGGGTATCGCTCGGCTACACCCTC.

This clonotype was counted at least ten times. The chain combines TRBV6-1 with TRBJ1-6, with D unclear. This CDR3 contains 13 residues. Between the trimmed V and J ends, which lost 7 bases and 6 bases, there was a span of 10 bases. CDR1 is MNHNS, CDR2 SASEGT, per germline. The CDR3 spells CASKEVVNSPLHF. Written as DNA, the CDR3 is TGTGCCAGCAAAGAGGTTGTTAATTCACCCCTCCACTTT.